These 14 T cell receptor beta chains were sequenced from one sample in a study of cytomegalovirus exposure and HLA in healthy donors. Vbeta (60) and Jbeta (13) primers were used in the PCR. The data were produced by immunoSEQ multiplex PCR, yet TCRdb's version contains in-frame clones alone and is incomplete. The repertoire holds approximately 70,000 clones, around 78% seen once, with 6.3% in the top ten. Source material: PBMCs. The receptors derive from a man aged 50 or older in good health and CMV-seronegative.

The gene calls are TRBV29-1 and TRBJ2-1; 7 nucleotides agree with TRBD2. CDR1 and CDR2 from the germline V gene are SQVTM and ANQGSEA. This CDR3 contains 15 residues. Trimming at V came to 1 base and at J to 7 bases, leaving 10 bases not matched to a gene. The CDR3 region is CSVEVGGGTKNEQFF. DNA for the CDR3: TGCAGCGTTGAAGTTGGCGGGGGAACCAAAAATGAGCAGTTCTTC.

The CDR3 loop is CASSLGTGVAFF. As DNA, the CDR3 is TGTGCCAGCAGCTTGGGGACAGGGGTAGCTTTCTTT. The rearrangement links TRBV11-3 to TRBJ1-1; 10 bases are shared with TRBD1. J gave up 10 bases and V 3 bases, and 2 bases lay outside the gene matches. CDR1 SGHNT and CDR2 YENEEA come from the germline V gene. The CDR3 totals 12 residues.

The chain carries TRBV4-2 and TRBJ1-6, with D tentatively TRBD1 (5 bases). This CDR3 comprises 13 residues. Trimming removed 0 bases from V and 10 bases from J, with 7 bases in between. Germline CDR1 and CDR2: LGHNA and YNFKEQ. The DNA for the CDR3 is TGTGCCAGCAGCCAAGATTGGGGCTCACCCCTCCACTTT. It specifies CASSQDWGSPLHF.

As DNA, the CDR3 is TGCGCCAGCAGCCAAGGGGGACTAGTCATCCCCGGGGAGCTGTTTTTT. This translates into CASSQGGLVIPGELFF. The chain is built from TRBV4-1 and TRBJ2-2; 8 bases fit TRBD2. Germline assignment: CDR1 MGHRA and CDR2 YSYEKL. J lost 6 bases, V lost 1 base, and 7 bases had no gene match. CDR3 size: 16 residues.

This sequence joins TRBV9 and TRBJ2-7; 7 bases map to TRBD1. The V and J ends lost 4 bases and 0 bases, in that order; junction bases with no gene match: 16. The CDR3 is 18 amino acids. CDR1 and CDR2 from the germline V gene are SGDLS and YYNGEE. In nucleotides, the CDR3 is TGTGCCAGCAGCTTATCGGGACAGCCCATCCCCTCCTCCTACGAGCAGTACTTC. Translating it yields CASSLSGQPIPSSYEQYF.

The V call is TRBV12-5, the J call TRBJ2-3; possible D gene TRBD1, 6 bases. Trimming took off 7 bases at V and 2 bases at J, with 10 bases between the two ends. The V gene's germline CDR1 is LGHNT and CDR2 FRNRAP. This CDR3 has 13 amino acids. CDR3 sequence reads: CASADSYTDTQYF. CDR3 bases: TGTGCTAGTGCGGACAGCTACACAGATACGCAGTATTTT.

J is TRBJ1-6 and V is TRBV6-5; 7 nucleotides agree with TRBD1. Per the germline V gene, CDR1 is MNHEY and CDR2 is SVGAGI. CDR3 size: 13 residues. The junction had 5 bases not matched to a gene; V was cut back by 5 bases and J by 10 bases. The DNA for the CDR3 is TGTGCCAGCAGTCCGAAGGACAGGTCACCCCTCCACTTT. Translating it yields CASSPKDRSPLHF.

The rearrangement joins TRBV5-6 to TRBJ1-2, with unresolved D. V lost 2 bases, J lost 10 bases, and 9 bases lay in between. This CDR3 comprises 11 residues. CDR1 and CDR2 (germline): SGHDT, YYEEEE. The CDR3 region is CASSLRQAYTF. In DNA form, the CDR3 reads TGTGCCAGCAGCTTAAGGCAGGCCTACACCTTC.

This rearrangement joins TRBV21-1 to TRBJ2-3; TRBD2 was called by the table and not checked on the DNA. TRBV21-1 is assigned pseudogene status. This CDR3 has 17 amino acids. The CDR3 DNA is TGTGCCAGCAGCAAGAGGGCCGGGGGGCCTCGTGTAGATACGCAGTATTTT. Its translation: CASSKRAGGPRVDTQYF.

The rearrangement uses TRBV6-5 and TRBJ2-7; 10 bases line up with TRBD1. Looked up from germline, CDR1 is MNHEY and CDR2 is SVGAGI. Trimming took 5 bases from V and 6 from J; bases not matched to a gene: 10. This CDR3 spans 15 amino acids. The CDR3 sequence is CASSQGQGTTGEQYF. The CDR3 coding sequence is TGTGCCAGCAGTCAGGGACAGGGGACTACTGGCGAGCAGTACTTC.

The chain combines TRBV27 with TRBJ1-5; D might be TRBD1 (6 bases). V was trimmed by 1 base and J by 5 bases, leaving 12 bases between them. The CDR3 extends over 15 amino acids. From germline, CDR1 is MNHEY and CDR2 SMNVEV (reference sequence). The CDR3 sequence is CASSLLGAQDQPQHF. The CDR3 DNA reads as TGTGCCAGCAGTTTATTGGGGGCGCAAGATCAGCCCCAGCATTTT.

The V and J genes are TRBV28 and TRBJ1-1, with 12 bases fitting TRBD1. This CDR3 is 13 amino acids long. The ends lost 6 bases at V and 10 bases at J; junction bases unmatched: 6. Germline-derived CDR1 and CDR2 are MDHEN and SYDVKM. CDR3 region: CASRGQGAALAFF. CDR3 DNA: TGTGCCAGCAGGGGACAGGGGGCCGCTCTAGCTTTCTTT.

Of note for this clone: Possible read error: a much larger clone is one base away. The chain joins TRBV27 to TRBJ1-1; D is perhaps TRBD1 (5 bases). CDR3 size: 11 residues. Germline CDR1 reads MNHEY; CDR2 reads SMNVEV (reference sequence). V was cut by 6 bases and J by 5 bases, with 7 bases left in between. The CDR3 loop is CASSKGTEAFF. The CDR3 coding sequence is TGTGCCAGCAGCAAGGGGACTGAAGCTTTCTTT.

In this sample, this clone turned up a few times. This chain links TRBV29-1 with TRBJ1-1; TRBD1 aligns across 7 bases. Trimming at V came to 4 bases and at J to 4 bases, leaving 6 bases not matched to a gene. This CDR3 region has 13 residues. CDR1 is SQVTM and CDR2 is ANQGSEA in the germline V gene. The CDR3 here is CSVARGLGTEAFF. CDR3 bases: TGCAGCGTTGCTAGGGGGCTTGGCACTGAAGCTTTCTTT.